Presented here are 19 T cell receptor beta chains from one specimen sequenced in a study of blood T cells in healthy people across ages. The authors ran a second PCR of about 6 to 12 cycles using a sample-barcoded 5' primer and a J-beta primer mix. A single record per CDR3 protein comes from TCRdb applying MiXCR to the 5' RACE reads. The sample includes almost 1 million distinct CDR3 sequences, 51% of them seen just once. The specimen sequenced was blood. The receptors were gathered from a woman aged 60-75 years in good health.

This chain connects TRBV4-1 to TRBJ2-1; D assignment may be TRBD1 or TRBD2 (5 bases each). Germline CDR1 and CDR2: MGHRA and YSYEKL. There are 16 residues in the CDR3. V was clipped by 8 bases and J by 1 base, with 18 bases between them. The CDR3 DNA is TGCGCCAGCTCCACTTCGGGGAAGGGGTCCTACAATGAGCAGTTCTTC. Its protein is CASSTSGKGSYNEQFF.

This clonotype appeared a few times. V usage is TRBV28 and J usage is TRBJ2-5, with TRBD2 matching 10 bases. Germline loops: CDR1 MDHEN, CDR2 SYDVKM. The V and J ends lost 5 bases and 3 bases, in that order; junction bases with no gene match: 6. The CDR3 has 15 amino acids. The CDR3 DNA reads as TGTGCCAGCAGTACCCCTAGCGGGAGAAAAGAGACCCAGTACTTC. Translated: CASSTPSGRKETQYF.

CDR3 DNA sequence: TGTGCCTGGGACGGTTTGAACACTGAAGCTTTCTTT. Its translation is CAWDGLNTEAFF. The V call is TRBV30, the J call TRBJ1-1; D gene ambiguous. Trimming stripped 5 bases from V and 0 bases from J, with 7 bases between. Germline V gene data show CDR1 as GTSNPN and CDR2 as SVGIG (reference sequence). The CDR3 is made up of 12 amino acids.

The V call is TRBV5-5, the J call TRBJ1-5, with TRBD1 identical over 7 bases. Losses at the gene ends were 4 bases for V and 5 bases for J; bases not matched to a gene: 12. Germline CDR1 SGHKS, CDR2 YYEKEE (reference sequence). CDR3 length equals 16 residues. The CDR3, as DNA: TGTGCCAGCAGCCCGGAAGGGGGCTTTTCATATCAGCCCCAGCATTTT. Amino acid sequence: CASSPEGGFSYQPQHF.

DNA of the CDR3: TGTGCCAGCAGCTTAGTGGTCAGTGAGCAGTACTTC. This encodes CASSLVVSEQYF. V gene TRBV7-9 combines with J gene TRBJ2-7; D gene uncertain. CDR1 and CDR2 (germline): SEHNR, FQNEAQ (reference sequence). CDR3 length equals 12 residues. The V gene lost 1 base and the J gene lost 7 bases, with 8 bases spanning the gap.

The chain joins TRBV29-1 to TRBJ2-1; 12 nucleotides align to TRBD2. CDR1 and CDR2 from the germline V gene are SQVTM and ANQGSEA. V was pared by 8 bases and J by 8 bases, with 10 bases of the junction left unmatched. The CDR3 covers 14 residues. CDR3 coding DNA: TGCAGCCTCGCCGGGACTAGCGGGCCCCATGAGCAGTTCTTC. This codes for CSLAGTSGPHEQFF.

The gene calls are TRBV4-1 and TRBJ2-1; 11 bases map to TRBD2. Germline values: CDR1 MGHRA, CDR2 YSYEKL. V shed 4 bases and J 1 base; nucleotides not matched to a gene: 12. The CDR3 spans 19 residues. CDR3 sequence: CASSLGRLAGGTSYNEQFF. The DNA of the CDR3 is TGCGCCAGCAGCCTCGGGCGGCTAGCGGGAGGTACGTCCTACAATGAGCAGTTCTTC.

The chain has TRBV20-1 and TRBJ2-3, with TRBD2 matching 9 bases. V trimming: 2 bases; J trimming: 3 bases; junction bases outside the gene matches: 9. The CDR3 has 16 amino acids. CDR1 is DFQATT, CDR2 SNEGSKA, per germline (reference sequence). For the CDR3, the DNA is TGCAGTGCTAGAAAGTCCCGTCTAGCGGGAACAGATACGCAGTATTTT. This translates into CSARKSRLAGTDTQYF.

A few counts support this clonotype. The V and J genes are TRBV7-2 and TRBJ2-7; 7 nucleotides align to TRBD1. This CDR3 is 14 amino acids long. Per germline, CDR1 SGHTA and CDR2 FQGNSA. With V trimmed by 5 bases and J by 5 bases, 9 bases remained unmatched. CDR3 in amino acids: CASSPATGYDEQYF. DNA for the CDR3: TGTGCCAGCAGCCCTGCGACAGGGTACGACGAGCAGTACTTC.

Only a few counts were recorded for this clonotype. The chain employs TRBV29-1 and TRBJ2-7; 7 bases line up with TRBD2. Germline CDR1 SQVTM, CDR2 ANQGSEA. The V segment lost 7 bases and the J segment 2 bases; nucleotides outside the gene matches: 5. The CDR3 has 12 residues. CDR3 in amino acids: CSAREGPYEQYF. The CDR3 coding sequence is TGCAGCGCAAGGGAGGGGCCCTACGAGCAGTACTTC.

This clonotype was recorded many times. The chain has TRBV29-1 and TRBJ2-5; 7 bases match TRBD1. With V trimmed by 6 bases and J by 3 bases, 4 bases remained unmatched. This CDR3 is 12 amino acids long. Germline V gene lookup returns CDR1 SQVTM and CDR2 ANQGSEA. The CDR3 DNA reads TGCAGCGTAGCCGGGACAGAAGAGACCCAGTACTTC. It translates to CSVAGTEETQYF.

The chain links TRBV10-3 to TRBJ2-5; 8 bases are a match to TRBD2. Unmatched junction bases numbered 10, after V lost 6 bases and J lost 1 base. This CDR3 is 16 amino acids long. Germline-derived CDR1 and CDR2 are ENHRY and SYGVKD. The chain's CDR3 is CAIRDPAGEVQETQYF. CDR3 sequence (DNA): TGTGCCATCAGGGACCCAGCGGGGGAAGTCCAAGAGACCCAGTACTTC.

There are a few counts of this clonotype. This chain links TRBV29-1 with TRBJ2-5, with 7 bases matching TRBD1. The CDR3 totals 14 residues. Germline V lookup: CDR1 SQVTM, CDR2 ANQGSEA. V dropped 6 bases and J dropped 4; count of bases not matched to a gene: 11. CDR3 nucleotide sequence: TGCAGCGTCGGTGCCGGGACAGTAACAGAGACCCAGTACTTC. Protein product: CSVGAGTVTETQYF. Based on the CDR3 plus reference TRBV29-1 and TRBJ2-5, the full variable domain is SAVISQKPSRDICQRGTSLTIQCQVDSQVTMMFWYRQQPGQSLTLIATANQGSEATYESGFVIDKFPISRPNLTFSTLTVSNMSPEDSSIYLCSVGAGTVTETQYFGPGTRLLVL.

CDR3 sequence: CSASLGTFGQPQHF. The CDR3 region has the DNA TGCAGTGCTAGTCTCGGGACGTTCGGTCAGCCCCAGCATTTT. V gene TRBV20-1 combines with J gene TRBJ1-5; D may be TRBD1 (5 bases). The V and J ends lost 3 bases and 6 bases respectively, with 15 bases between them. Germline CDR1 DFQATT, CDR2 SNEGSKA (reference sequence). CDR3 length: 14 amino acids.

This clonotype has a handful of counts. This chain uses TRBV7-9 with TRBJ2-1, with TRBD2 matching 11 bases. Germline loops: CDR1 SEHNR, CDR2 FQNEAQ (reference sequence). The CDR3 length is 14 residues. The J segment lost 4 bases and the V segment lost 11 bases, leaving 7 bases of the junction unmatched. CDR3 in DNA: TGTGCCGCTCAGGGGACTAGCGGATACAATGAGCAGTTCTTC. It is translated as CAAQGTSGYNEQFF.

This sequence joins TRBV12-3 or TRBV12-4 and TRBJ2-1; TRBD2 aligns across 13 bases. The CDR3 runs to 14 residues. The V segment lost 7 bases and the J segment 8 bases; nucleotides outside the gene matches: 5. Here the CDR3 DNA reads TGTGCCAGCACCGGGACTAGCGGGACCGATGAGCAGTTCTTC. Translation gives CASTGTSGTDEQFF.

The chain couples TRBV7-2 to TRBJ2-1; no firm D call. Per germline, CDR1 SGHTA and CDR2 FQGNSA. The V end was cut by 1 base, the J end by 5 bases, with 9 bases between. The CDR3 runs 14 residues. CDR3: CASSLVSGHNEQFF. The CDR3 nucleotides are TGTGCCAGCAGCTTAGTATCCGGCCACAATGAGCAGTTCTTC.

CDR3 DNA sequence: TGTGCCAGCTCGATTGGACAGAACCAAAACATTCAGTACTTC. Translating it yields CASSIGQNQNIQYF. This chain links TRBV18 with TRBJ2-4; a weak D match, TRBD1 (6 bases). Deletions cut 6 bases from V and 5 bases from J, with 14 bases between. This CDR3 spans 14 amino acids. The germline CDR1 and CDR2 sequences are KGHSH and LQKENI.

This clonotype has only a few counts. The V call is TRBV7-9, the J call TRBJ1-2; TRBD1 matches 9 bases. Germline trimming cut 4 bases from V and 6 bases from J; bases unmatched to any gene: 6. The CDR3 contains 14 residues. CDR1 SEHNR and CDR2 FQNEAQ come from the germline V gene (reference sequence). The CDR3 is CASSSGTGRDGYTF. The CDR3 DNA is TGTGCCAGCAGCTCCGGGACAGGGCGCGATGGCTACACCTTC.